This T cell receptor (beta chain) stems from a study of T-cell reconstitution after alpha-beta-depleted transplantation in children. This clonotype was seen repeatedly, ten times or more. V trimming: 5 bases; J trimming: 7 bases; junction bases outside the gene matches: 4. This CDR3 contains 12 residues. As it was prepared, the TCRbeta library received unique molecular identifiers. Via MiXCR, TCRdb re-called the PCR reads, giving one row per CDR3 protein. Seen here are about 360,000 distinct CDR3 sequences, about an eighth observed once, and the top ten hold 3.5% to 4.5%. V and J are TRBV12-3 or TRBV12-4 and TRBJ1-2; TRBD1 aligns across 7 bases. The sequenced sample was PBMCs, obtained from the stem cell graft. The TCR sequence derives from a human donor who donated a stem cell graft to a child with Fanconi anemia. The CDR3 reads CASSLGDSGYTF. CDR3 DNA sequence: TGTGCCAGCAGTCTCGGGGACAGTGGCTACACCTTC.